These 10 T cell receptor beta chains were all obtained from the same sample, sequenced in a study of PD-L1 blockade in urothelial cancer. Time point in this sample: pretreatment peripheral blood. TCRdb keeps only in-frame clones here, not all; method: immunoSEQ multiplex PCR. Among about 86,000 clones listed, more than 75% were seen once. The sequences come from PBMCs, collected around atezolizumab (anti-PD-L1) treatment. The receptors were sampled from a man aged 55 to 70 with urothelial cancer.

This clone has more than one count but fewer than ten. The CDR3 bases are TGTGCCAGCAGCGATCCAGGGTTCAATCAGCCCCAGCATTTT. As protein: CASSDPGFNQPQHF. The genes are TRBV4-2 and TRBJ1-5; possible D gene TRBD1, 5 bases. The CDR3 is 14 amino acids. The V end was cut by 5 bases, the J end by 3 bases, with 11 bases between. From germline, CDR1 is LGHNA and CDR2 YNFKEQ.

The chain recombines TRBV4-2 with TRBJ2-5; 16 positions agree with TRBD2. Germline values: CDR1 LGHNA, CDR2 YNFKEQ. Germline trimming cut 4 bases from V and 5 bases from J; bases unmatched to any gene: 7. This CDR3 has 17 amino acids. The chain's CDR3 is CASSLGTSGGAGETQYF. The CDR3 DNA follows: TGTGCCAGCAGCCTAGGGACTAGCGGGGGGGCCGGTGAGACCCAGTACTTC.

This clone appeared many times. This chain joins TRBV11-2 and TRBJ1-3; D is possibly TRBD1 (5 bases). This CDR3 comprises 15 residues. Germline V gives CDR1 SGHAT, CDR2 FQNNGV. The ends were cut back, 4 bases at V and 4 bases at J, with 14 bases in the middle. CDR3 nucleotide sequence: TGTGCCAGCAGCTCCATGTTTGGGGCAGGAAACACCATATATTTT. The encoded protein is CASSSMFGAGNTIYF.

This chain uses TRBV7-9 with TRBJ2-2; possible D gene TRBD1, 6 bases. CDR1 SEHNR and CDR2 FQNEAQ come from the germline V gene (reference sequence). Trimming shortened V by 0 bases and J by 6 bases, and 11 bases separated the two germline ends. The CDR3 is made up of 15 amino acids. CDR3 sequence: CASSLALSGAGELFF. CDR3 nucleotides: TGTGCCAGCAGCTTAGCGCTGTCAGGGGCCGGGGAGCTGTTTTTT.

The rearrangement uses TRBV7-3 and TRBJ1-1; TRBD1 matches at 9 bases. This CDR3 has 16 residues. CDR1 and CDR2 (germline): SGHTA, FQGTGA. After removal of 5 bases from V and 1 base from J, the junction contained 8 bases not matched to a gene. The CDR3 spells CASSPEDRGGNTEAFF. For the CDR3, the DNA is TGTGCCAGCAGCCCTGAGGACAGGGGAGGGAACACTGAAGCTTTCTTT.

V usage is TRBV5-1 and J usage is TRBJ2-2; the D gene is possibly TRBD1 (6 bases). V was clipped by 4 bases and J by 3 bases, with 13 bases between them. The CDR3 loop spans 15 amino acids. CDR1 is SGHRS, CDR2 YFSETQ, per germline. This chain's CDR3 is CASSETGKHTGELFF. The CDR3 DNA reads as TGCGCCAGCAGCGAGACAGGAAAGCACACCGGGGAGCTGTTTTTT.

This chain uses TRBV5-1 with TRBJ1-6; 7 nucleotides align to TRBD1. The CDR3 spans 15 residues. Unmatched junction bases numbered 6, after V lost 0 bases and J lost 9 bases. Germline CDR1 is SGHRS and CDR2 is YFSETQ. CDR3 loop: CASSLGQGRSSPLHF. The CDR3 DNA sequence: TGCGCCAGCAGCTTGGGACAGGGTAGGAGTTCACCCCTCCACTTT.

The chain recombines TRBV7-6 with TRBJ2-7; D gene unclear. The CDR3 spans 13 residues. Germline V lookup: CDR1 SGHVS, CDR2 FNYEAQ. The V end lost 2 bases, the J end lost 2 bases, and 7 bases lay between the germline ends. CDR3 bases: TGTGCCAGCAGCTTAAGCTCTACCTACGAGCAGTACTTC. It yields the protein CASSLSSTYEQYF.

V gene TRBV6-1 combines with J gene TRBJ1-1; a possible D gene is TRBD1 (5 bases). Trimming cost V 5 bases and J 10 bases, with 23 bases left between them. Germline CDR1 and CDR2: MNHNS and SASEGT. The CDR3 is made up of 15 amino acids. The CDR3 is CASSTRAGGTTLAFF. CDR3 coding DNA: TGTGCCAGCAGTACTAGGGCTGGGGGGACTACATTAGCTTTCTTT.

J is TRBJ2-1 and V is TRBV6-5, with 9 bases lining up with TRBD2. Germline loops: CDR1 MNHEY, CDR2 SVGAGI. The length of the CDR3 is 15 residues. V shed 0 bases, J shed 7 bases, and the junction held 4 bases outside the gene matches. The CDR3 DNA reads as TGTGCCAGCAGTTACTCGGCGGGGGGGATGAATGAGCAGTTCTTC. Translated, it gives CASSYSAGGMNEQFF.